These 18 T cell receptor beta chains were all obtained from the same sample, sequenced in a study of cytomegalovirus exposure and HLA in healthy donors. Amplification used 60 Vbeta primers and 13 Jbeta primers. Profiling relied on immunoSEQ multiplex PCR, and the TCRdb table lists in-frame clones only, not all of them. The sample consists of about 94,000 clones, just under 80% of them appearing once. The sample consisted of PBMCs. The receptors shown here come from a middle-aged woman in good health and CMV-seronegative.

The J gene is TRBJ1-1, the V gene TRBV21-1; the D call of TRBD1 is as the table states it, not checked on the DNA. TRBV21-1 is described as a pseudogene. The CDR3 sequence is 12 residues long. The CDR3 region has the DNA TGTGCCGGGCCCAGGGTGAACACTGAAGCTTTCTTT. Protein: CAGPRVNTEAFF.

Comment on this clone: An end of the junction differs from the germline gene, which may be a read error. The chain is built from TRBV30 and TRBJ1-5, with D unclear. This CDR3 is 14 amino acids long. Germline-derived CDR1 and CDR2 are GTSNPN and SVGIG (reference sequence). In DNA, the CDR3 is TGTGCCTGGAGTGTATGGGCAGCTTCTCAGCCCCAGAATTTT. Amino acids: CAWSVWAASQPQNF.

This clone was recorded at least ten times. The genes are TRBV4-3 and TRBJ1-1; TRBD1 aligns across 9 bases. Unmatched junction bases numbered 8, after V lost 4 bases and J lost 5 bases. There are 15 residues in the CDR3. Germline CDR1 reads LGHNA; CDR2 reads YSLEER. CDR3 amino acids: CASSRRQGEGTEAFF. In nucleotides, the CDR3 is TGCGCCAGCAGCCGGCGACAGGGGGAAGGGACTGAAGCTTTCTTT.

Here the CDR3 DNA reads TGTGCCAGCACTCGTGACAGGGATGCTCAGCCCCAGCATTTT. Encoded protein: CASTRDRDAQPQHF. This rearrangement joins TRBV28 to TRBJ1-5, with 7 bases identical to TRBD1. Germline trimming cut 7 bases from V and 6 bases from J; bases unmatched to any gene: 9. The CDR3 is made up of 14 amino acids. Germline CDR1 and CDR2: MDHEN and SYDVKM.

This clone has just a few counts. The chain links TRBV4-1 to TRBJ1-2; TRBD1 aligns across 10 bases. Germline V gene sequence: CDR1 MGHRA, CDR2 YSYEKL. The trim removed 0 bases at V and 5 bases at J, leaving 9 bases unmatched. The CDR3 covers 17 residues. CDR3 in amino acids: CASSQEPGTGDRYGYTF. The CDR3 region has the DNA TGCGCCAGCAGCCAAGAACCTGGGACAGGGGACAGATATGGCTACACCTTC.

The gene calls are TRBV15 and TRBJ2-5, with TRBD2 identical over 11 bases. V dropped 1 base and J dropped 4; count of bases not matched to a gene: 8. Germline CDR1 LNHNV, CDR2 YYDKDF (reference sequence). CDR3 length: 17 residues. The CDR3 here is CATSRAGSGGVGETQYF. The CDR3 DNA reads TGTGCCACCAGCAGAGCGGGTAGCGGGGGGGTGGGAGAGACCCAGTACTTC.

The genes are TRBV4-2 and TRBJ2-5; 13 bases line up with TRBD2. Trimming at V came to 2 bases and at J to 3 bases, leaving 6 bases not matched to a gene. Germline loops: CDR1 LGHNA, CDR2 YNFKEQ. The CDR3 consists of 17 residues. The CDR3 loop is CASSQRTSGGAEETQYF. In DNA, the CDR3 is TGTGCCAGCAGCCAACGGACTAGCGGGGGTGCGGAAGAGACCCAGTACTTC.

The sample holds one count of this clone. The gene calls are TRBV4-1 and TRBJ1-3; 9 nucleotides agree with TRBD1. Trimming cost V 1 base and J 1 base; bases outside gene matches: 8. Germline V gene data show CDR1 as MGHRA and CDR2 as YSYEKL. The CDR3 sequence is 18 residues long. DNA of the CDR3: TGCGCCAGCAGCCAAGGCACCGGGACAGGGTTATCTGGAAACACCATATATTTT. Amino acid sequence: CASSQGTGTGLSGNTIYF.

J is TRBJ1-5 and V is TRBV30, with TRBD1 as a possible D gene (5 bases). Germline CDR1 reads GTSNPN; CDR2 reads SVGIG (reference sequence). This CDR3 is built from 15 residues. Trimming left V 0 bases short and J 9 bases short, with 18 bases between. The CDR3 loop is CAWSVGLGGSRPQHF. In DNA, the CDR3 is TGTGCCTGGAGTGTAGGCCTCGGGGGTTCGCGGCCCCAGCATTTT.

This chain connects TRBV19 to TRBJ2-2; TRBD1 agrees at 8 bases. CDR3 length: 15 amino acids. V trimming: 8 bases; J trimming: 5 bases; junction bases outside the gene matches: 10. From germline, CDR1 is LNHDA and CDR2 SQIVND (reference sequence). DNA for the CDR3: TGTGCCAGTTTAACGTTGACAGGGGAGACCGGGGAGCTGTTTTTT. It yields the protein CASLTLTGETGELFF.

The rearrangement uses TRBV19 and TRBJ2-2, with D perhaps TRBD1 (6 bases). The CDR3 contains 15 residues. Germline loops: CDR1 LNHDA, CDR2 SQIVND (reference sequence). V lost 9 bases to trimming and J lost 5 bases, with 19 bases between them. The CDR3 reads CASIKQGSGTGELFF. CDR3 sequence (DNA): TGTGCCAGCATTAAACAGGGTTCGGGGACCGGGGAGCTGTTTTTT. The variable domain in full, completed from reference TRBV19 and TRBJ2-2, reads DGGITQSPKYLFRKEGQNVTLSCEQNLNHDAMYWYRQDPGQGLRLIYYSQIVNDFQKGDIAEGYSVSREKKESFPLTVTSAQKNPTAFYLCASIKQGSGTGELFFGEGSRLTVL.

This clone is a singleton in its sample. This chain uses TRBV6-1 with TRBJ2-3, with TRBD2 matching over 8 bases. The CDR3 contains 15 residues. Per the germline V gene, CDR1 is MNHNS and CDR2 is SASEGT. After removal of 5 bases from V and 3 bases from J, the junction contained 7 bases not matched to a gene. The CDR3 nucleotides are TGTGCCAGCAGTCCCGGGACTAGAGTTACAGATACGCAGTATTTT. It encodes CASSPGTRVTDTQYF.

The chain is built from TRBV5-1 and TRBJ2-1; 10 nucleotides align to TRBD1. With V trimmed by 0 bases and J by 7 bases, 7 bases remained unmatched. The V gene's germline CDR1 is SGHRS and CDR2 YFSETQ. This CDR3 is built from 16 residues. The DNA for the CDR3 is TGCGCCAGCAGCTTGGAGGGGTGGGACAGGGGAAATGAGCAGTTCTTC. This encodes CASSLEGWDRGNEQFF.

There are many counts of this clone. The chain has TRBV6-1 and TRBJ2-3, with 8 bases fitting TRBD2. This CDR3 has 16 amino acids. CDR1 and CDR2 from the germline V gene are MNHNS and SASEGT. The V segment lost 2 bases and the J segment 1 base; nucleotides outside the gene matches: 5. The CDR3 loop reads CASSELFGGGTDTQYF. The CDR3 DNA follows: TGTGCCAGCAGTGAACTTTTCGGGGGGGGCACAGATACGCAGTATTTT.

The rearrangement uses TRBV9 and TRBJ1-1, with 10 bases lining up with TRBD1. CDR1 SGDLS and CDR2 YYNGEE come from the germline V gene. The V gene end was trimmed by 1 base and the J gene end by 6 bases; junction bases not matched to a gene: 6. This CDR3 has 15 residues. CDR3: CASSVNGQGEAEAFF. The CDR3 coding sequence is TGTGCCAGCAGCGTAAACGGACAGGGGGAGGCTGAAGCTTTCTTT.

The rearrangement joins TRBV7-9 to TRBJ2-1; 8 bases are shared with TRBD2. The CDR3 has 15 residues. CDR1 and CDR2 (germline): SEHNR, FQNEAQ (reference sequence). J gave up 6 bases and V 5 bases, and 9 bases lay outside the gene matches. Here the CDR3 reads CASSNTSGYLNEQFF. Written as DNA, the CDR3 is TGTGCCAGCAGCAATACTAGCGGCTATCTCAATGAGCAGTTCTTC.

The chain has TRBV6-6 and TRBJ1-1; 9 bases fit TRBD1. This CDR3 is 15 amino acids long. Germline CDR1 is MNHNY and CDR2 is SVGAGI (reference sequence). The V and J ends lost 4 bases and 4 bases, in that order; junction bases with no gene match: 7. The CDR3 nucleotides are TGTGCCAGCAGTTCCACCGGGACAGGGTCCACTGAAGCTTTCTTT. It specifies CASSSTGTGSTEAFF.

This chain joins TRBV28 and TRBJ2-1, with 8 bases that match TRBD2. Per the germline V gene, CDR1 is MDHEN and CDR2 is SYDVKM. Trimming cost V 4 bases and J 6 bases; bases outside gene matches: 8. CDR3 length equals 15 residues. CDR3 in DNA: TGTGCCAGCAGTTCGCCGGGACTAGGACCCAATGAGCAGTTCTTC. It translates to CASSSPGLGPNEQFF. Together with reference TRBV28 and TRBJ2-1, the CDR3 gives the full variable domain: DVKVTQSSRYLVKRTGEKVFLECVQDMDHENMFWYRQDPGLGLRLIYFSYDVKMKEKGDIPEGYSVSREKKERFSLILESASTNQTSMYLCASSSPGLGPNEQFFGPGTRLTVL.